These T cell receptor beta chains were read from a single sample in a study of T cell clonotyping in hematopoietic cell transplantation. Produced via immunoSEQ multiplex PCR; TCRdb's table is partial and in-frame only. The profile covers around 5,000 clones, with about 29% appearing a single time and about a sixth taken by the ten largest. Sequences were derived from peripheral blood mononuclear cells, sampled before stem cell transplant. These receptors came from a man aged 50-60 years with myelofibrosis. Some clones in this sample may be carry-over from other donors' samples. Each CDR3 is given with its conserved first and last residue. The order of the fields is clone size, J gene, D gene, V gene, CDR3 protein, CDR3 DNA. The D gene is left open where the match is weak. The size field is filled for only some rows; it gives once, few, many or a size class.

>-|TRBJ1-5|TRBD1|TRBV28
CASSTGAVQPQHF
TGTGCCTCGTCGACAGGGGCGGTCCAGCCCCAGCATTTT
>few|TRBJ2-1|-|TRBV6-1
CASSEPPNEQFF
TGTGCCAGCAGTGAACCTCCTAATGAGCAGTTCTTC
>few|TRBJ1-5|TRBD1|TRBV30
CAWSPTTGRSNQPQHF
TGTGCCTGGAGTCCGACGACAGGGAGAAGCAATCAGCCCCAGCATTTT
>few|TRBJ1-2|-|TRBV2
CASSEVGGYTF
TGTGCCAGCAGTGAAGTCGGTGGCTACACCTTC
>few|TRBJ2-3|TRBD2|TRBV6-5
CASSSLLAGGGTQYF
TGTGCCAGCAGTTCCTTACTAGCGGGAGGGGGTACGCAGTATTTT
>-|TRBJ1-2|-|TRBV2
CASSENREVNYGYTF
TGTGCCAGCAGTGAAAACAGGGAGGTTAACTATGGCTACACCTTC
>-|TRBJ1-2|-|TRBV6-5
CASSYQAVNYGYTF
TGTGCCAGCAGTTACCAAGCGGTTAACTATGGCTACACCTTC
>-|TRBJ2-7|-|TRBV6-8
CAGPSPIPWADYEQYF
TGTGCCGGCCCTTCGCCCATCCCTTGGGCCGACTACGAGCAGTACTTC
>-|TRBJ1-2|TRBD1|TRBV30
CAWSVWTGSEDGYTF
TGTGCCTGGAGTGTTTGGACAGGGTCGGAAGATGGCTACACCTTC
>once|TRBJ2-7|TRBD2|TRBV30
CAWSLTSGIPREQYF
TGTGCCTGGAGTTTGACTAGCGGGATTCCGCGCGAGCAGTACTTC
>-|TRBJ2-5|-|TRBV20-1
CSAPSWETQYF
TGCAGTGCTCCGTCCTGGGAGACCCAGTACTTC
>few|TRBJ2-7|-|TRBV27
CASSSVPYEQYF
TGTGCCAGCAGTTCTGTCCCCTACGAGCAGTACTTC
>-|TRBJ2-7|TRBD1|TRBV5-6
CASSLQGEPYEQYF
TGTGCCAGCAGCTTACAGGGGGAACCCTACGAGCAGTACTTC
>-|TRBJ2-7|-|TRBV5-1
CASSLVGRDEQYF
TGCGCCAGCAGCTTGGTGGGCAGGGACGAGCAGTACTTC
>few|TRBJ1-5|-|TRBV2
CASSDGGNHPQHF
TGTGCCAGCAGTGATGGCGGCAATCATCCCCAGCATTTT
>-|TRBJ1-2|-|TRBV30
CAWSVLGVGYGYTF
TGTGCCTGGAGTGTACTAGGGGTGGGCTATGGCTACACCTTC
>-|TRBJ2-3|TRBD2|TRBV25-1
CASSELAGGDTQYF
TGTGCCAGCAGTGAACTAGCGGGAGGCGATACGCAGTATTTT
>few|TRBJ1-2|TRBD1|TRBV30
CACTGTAYGYTF
TGTGCCTGCACCGGGACAGCCTATGGCTACACCTTC
>few|TRBJ2-7|TRBD1|TRBV2
CASIRDSGSYEQYF
TGTGCCAGCATCCGGGACAGTGGGAGCTACGAGCAGTACTTC
>few|TRBJ2-7|TRBD1|TRBV2
CASSELGQGFYEQYF
TGTGCCAGCAGTGAGCTGGGACAGGGGTTCTACGAGCAGTACTTC
>-|TRBJ1-6|-|TRBV6-5
CASRDPGGNSPLHF
TGTGCCAGCAGGGACCCTGGGGGGAATTCACCCCTCCACTTT
>-|TRBJ2-1|-|TRBV6-5
CASSSSLVRAMNEQFF
TGTGCCAGCAGTTCTTCACTAGTCAGGGCTATGAATGAGCAGTTCTTC
>few|TRBJ1-1|-|TRBV30
CAWYLNTEAFF
TGTGCCTGGTACCTGAACACTGAAGCTTTCTTT
>few|TRBJ1-6|-|TRBV30
CAWTDYNSPLHF
TGTGCCTGGACGGACTATAATTCACCCCTCCACTTT
>-|TRBJ1-5|-|TRBV5-6
CASAYQGAHQPQHF
TGTGCCAGCGCTTACCAGGGAGCTCATCAGCCCCAGCATTTT
>few|TRBJ2-7|-|TRBV30
CAWSGGEDGAYEQYF
TGTGCCTGGAGTGGGGGTGAGGACGGAGCCTACGAGCAGTACTTC
>-|TRBJ2-7|-|TRBV5-6
CASSAWTPVYEQYF
TGTGCCAGCAGCGCTTGGACCCCGGTCTACGAGCAGTACTTC
>-|TRBJ1-5|-|TRBV7-2
CASSSRSSLQPQHF
TGTGCCAGCAGCTCACGCAGTAGTCTTCAGCCCCAGCATTTT
>-|TRBJ1-1|-|TRBV7-9
CASSSQADTEAFF
TGTGCCAGCAGCTCCCAGGCTGACACTGAAGCTTTCTTT
>-|TRBJ1-2|TRBD1|TRBV4-3
CASSQDGTGVNYGYTF
TGCGCCAGCAGCCAAGATGGGACAGGGGTTAACTATGGCTACACCTTC
>-|TRBJ2-1|TRBD1|TRBV30
CAWSAGQVNNEQFF
TGTGCCTGGAGTGCTGGACAGGTCAACAATGAGCAGTTCTTC
>few|TRBJ2-5|-|TRBV30
CAWIREETQYF
TGTGCCTGGATCAGGGAAGAGACCCAGTACTTC
>few|TRBJ2-7|-|TRBV29-1
CSVGGPLTQYF
TGCAGCGTTGGCGGACCTCTAACGCAGTACTTC
>-|TRBJ2-2|-|TRBV6-5
CASSRFGSSRAELFF
TGTGCCAGCAGTCGGTTTGGCAGTTCGCGCGCGGAGCTGTTTTTT
>-|TRBJ2-7|-|TRBV5-8
CASSLSQGSYEQYF
TGTGCCAGCAGCTTATCACAGGGCTCCTACGAGCAGTACTTC
>-|TRBJ2-3|-|TRBV30
CAWSVGQTDTQYF
TGTGCCTGGAGTGTTGGGCAGACAGATACGCAGTATTTT
>-|TRBJ2-3|-|TRBV27
CASSFPNTDTQYF
TGTGCCAGCAGTTTCCCTAACACAGATACGCAGTATTTT
>few|TRBJ1-2|-|TRBV6-5
CASSYSGVGYTF
TGTGCCAGCAGTTACAGCGGGGTTGGCTACACCTTC
>few|TRBJ1-1|-|TRBV30
CARTTEETGPNTEAFF
TGTGCCCGGACTACGGAAGAGACAGGACCGAACACTGAAGCTTTCTTT